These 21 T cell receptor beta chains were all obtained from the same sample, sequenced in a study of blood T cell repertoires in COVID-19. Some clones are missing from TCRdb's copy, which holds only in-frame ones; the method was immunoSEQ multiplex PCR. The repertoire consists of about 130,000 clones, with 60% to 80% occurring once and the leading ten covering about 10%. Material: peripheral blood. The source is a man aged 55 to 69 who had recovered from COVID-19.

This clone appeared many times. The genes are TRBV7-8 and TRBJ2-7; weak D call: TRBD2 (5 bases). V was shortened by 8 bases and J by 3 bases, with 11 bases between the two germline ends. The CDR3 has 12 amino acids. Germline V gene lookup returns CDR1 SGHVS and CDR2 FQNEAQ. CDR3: CASGVAGYEQYF. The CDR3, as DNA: TGTGCCAGCGGCGTCGCGGGCTACGAGCAGTACTTC.

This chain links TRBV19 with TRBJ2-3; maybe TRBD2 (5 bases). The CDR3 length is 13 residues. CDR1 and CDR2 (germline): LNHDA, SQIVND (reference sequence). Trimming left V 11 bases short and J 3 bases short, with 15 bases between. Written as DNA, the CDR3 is TGTGCCTCGACTGGGAGATGGACAGATACGCAGTATTTT. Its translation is CASTGRWTDTQYF.

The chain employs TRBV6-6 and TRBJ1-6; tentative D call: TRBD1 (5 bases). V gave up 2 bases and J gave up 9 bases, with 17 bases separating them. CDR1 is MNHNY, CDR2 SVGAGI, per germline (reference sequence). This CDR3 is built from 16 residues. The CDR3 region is CASSYPHAGKGSPLHF. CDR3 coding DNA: TGTGCCAGCAGTTACCCGCACGCAGGGAAAGGTTCACCCCTCCACTTT.

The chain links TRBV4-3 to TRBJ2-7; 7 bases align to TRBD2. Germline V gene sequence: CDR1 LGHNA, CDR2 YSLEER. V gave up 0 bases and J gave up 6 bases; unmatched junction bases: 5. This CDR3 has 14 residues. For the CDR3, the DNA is TGCGCCAGCAGCCAAGACCCCAGGGAGGGCGAGCAGTACTTC. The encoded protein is CASSQDPREGEQYF.

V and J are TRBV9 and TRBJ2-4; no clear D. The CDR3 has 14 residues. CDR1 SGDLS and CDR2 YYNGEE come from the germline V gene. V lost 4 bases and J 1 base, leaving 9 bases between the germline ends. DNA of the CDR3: TGTGCCAGCAGCCCCGGTGAGGCCAAAAACATTCAGTACTTC. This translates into CASSPGEAKNIQYF.

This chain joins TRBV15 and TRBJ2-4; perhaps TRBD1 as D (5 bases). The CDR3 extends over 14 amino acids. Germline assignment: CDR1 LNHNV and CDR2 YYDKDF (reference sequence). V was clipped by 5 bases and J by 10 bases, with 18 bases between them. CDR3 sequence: CATSGIRGTLIQYF. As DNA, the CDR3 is TGTGCCACCAGCGGCATAAGGGGCACTTTGATTCAGTACTTC. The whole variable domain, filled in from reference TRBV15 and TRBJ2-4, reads DAMVIQNPRYQVTQFGKPVTLSCSQTLNHNVMYWYQQKSSQAPKLLFHYYDKDFNNEADTPDNFQSRRPNTSFCFLDIRSPGLGDTAMYLCATSGIRGTLIQYFGAGTRLSVL.

CDR3 residues: CASSLQGRSTGANVLTF. CDR3 coding DNA: TGTGCCAGTAGTCTACAGGGTAGGTCGACTGGGGCCAACGTCCTGACTTTC. J is TRBJ2-6 and V is TRBV19; perhaps TRBD1 as D (6 bases). Trimming stripped 5 bases from V and 2 bases from J, with 16 bases between. CDR1 and CDR2 from the germline V gene are LNHDA and SQIVND (reference sequence). The CDR3 is 17 amino acids.

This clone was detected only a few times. The CDR3 spells CASSPRPGRAGETQYF. DNA for the CDR3: TGTGCCAGCAGCCCCAGACCGGGCAGGGCGGGGGAGACCCAGTACTTC. The V and J genes are TRBV9 and TRBJ2-5; D is perhaps TRBD2 (6 bases). Germline CDR1 reads SGDLS; CDR2 reads YYNGEE. V was shortened by 4 bases and J by 5 bases, with 21 bases between the two germline ends. The CDR3 has 16 residues.

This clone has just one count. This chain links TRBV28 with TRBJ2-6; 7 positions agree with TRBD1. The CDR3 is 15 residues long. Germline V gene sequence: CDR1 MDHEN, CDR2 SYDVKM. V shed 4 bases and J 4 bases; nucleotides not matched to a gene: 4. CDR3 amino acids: CASSYRGGGANVLTF. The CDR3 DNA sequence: TGTGCCAGCAGTTACAGGGGTGGAGGGGCCAACGTCCTGACTTTC.

The DNA for the CDR3 is TGTGCCAGCAGTTTAGGGCAGGGGGCGAGTGGCTACACCTTC. This sequence encodes CASSLGQGASGYTF. V usage is TRBV27 and J usage is TRBJ1-2, with 8 bases that match TRBD1. V was clipped by 2 bases and J by 7 bases; unmatched bases: 6. Looked up from germline, CDR1 is MNHEY and CDR2 is SMNVEV (reference sequence). The CDR3 consists of 14 residues.

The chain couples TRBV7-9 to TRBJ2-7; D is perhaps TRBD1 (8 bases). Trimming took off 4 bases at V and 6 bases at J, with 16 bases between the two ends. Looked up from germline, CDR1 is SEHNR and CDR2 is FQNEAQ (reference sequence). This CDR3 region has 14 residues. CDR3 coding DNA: TGTGCCAGCAGCTGGGAGGGACAGGCGGTCGAGCAGTACTTC. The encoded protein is CASSWEGQAVEQYF. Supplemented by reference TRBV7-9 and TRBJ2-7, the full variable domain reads DTGVSQNPRHKITKRGQNVTFRCDPISEHNRLYWYRQTLGQGPEFLTYFQNEAQLEKSRLLSDRFSAERPKGSFSTLEIQRTEQGDSAMYLCASSWEGQAVEQYFGPGTRLTVT.

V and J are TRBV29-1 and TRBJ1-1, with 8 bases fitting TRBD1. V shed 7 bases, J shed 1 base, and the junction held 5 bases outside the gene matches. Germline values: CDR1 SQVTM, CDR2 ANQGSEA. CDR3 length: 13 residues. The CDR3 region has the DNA TGCAGCGGGTTCGACAGGGGGAACACTGAAGCTTTCTTT. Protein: CSGFDRGNTEAFF.

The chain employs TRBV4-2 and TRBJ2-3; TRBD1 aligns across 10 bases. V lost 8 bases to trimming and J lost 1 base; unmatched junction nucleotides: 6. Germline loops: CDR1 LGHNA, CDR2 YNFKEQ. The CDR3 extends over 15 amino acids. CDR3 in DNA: TGTGCCAGCGCCCCTGGGACAGGGGGCACAGATACGCAGTATTTT. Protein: CASAPGTGGTDTQYF.

CDR3 coding DNA: TGTGCCAGCAGCTTCCCAGATCAGGGCGGCAATCAGCCCCAGCATTTT. Translated, it gives CASSFPDQGGNQPQHF. The chain couples TRBV28 to TRBJ1-5; perhaps TRBD1 as D (5 bases). The CDR3 length is 16 residues. The V gene lost 6 bases and the J gene lost 2 bases, with 17 bases spanning the gap. Per the germline V gene, CDR1 is MDHEN and CDR2 is SYDVKM.

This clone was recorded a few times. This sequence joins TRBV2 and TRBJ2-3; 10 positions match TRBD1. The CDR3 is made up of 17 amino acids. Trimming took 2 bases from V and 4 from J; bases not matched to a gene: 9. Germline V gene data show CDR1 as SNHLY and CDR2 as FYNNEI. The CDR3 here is CASSEPRQGANADTQYF. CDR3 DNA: TGTGCCAGCAGTGAACCTCGACAGGGGGCGAACGCAGATACGCAGTATTTT.

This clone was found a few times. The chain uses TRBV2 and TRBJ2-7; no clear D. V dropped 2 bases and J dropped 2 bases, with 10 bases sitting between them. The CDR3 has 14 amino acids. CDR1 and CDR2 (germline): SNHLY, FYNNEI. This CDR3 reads CASSESLVPYEQYF. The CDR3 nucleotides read TGTGCCAGCAGTGAAAGCCTTGTTCCCTACGAGCAGTACTTC.

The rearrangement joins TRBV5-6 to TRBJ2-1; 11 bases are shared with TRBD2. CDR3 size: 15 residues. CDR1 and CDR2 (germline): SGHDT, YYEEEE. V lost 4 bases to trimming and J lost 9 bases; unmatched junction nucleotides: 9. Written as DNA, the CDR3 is TGTGCCAGCAGCGTTAGCGGGAGGGCGTTAGGTGAGCAGTTCTTC. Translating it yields CASSVSGRALGEQFF.

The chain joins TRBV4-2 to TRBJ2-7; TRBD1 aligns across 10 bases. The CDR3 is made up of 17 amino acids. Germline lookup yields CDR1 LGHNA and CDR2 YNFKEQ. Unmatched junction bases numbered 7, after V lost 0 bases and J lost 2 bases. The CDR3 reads CASSQDGSGTGAYEQYF. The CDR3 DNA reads TGTGCCAGCAGCCAAGACGGGTCGGGGACAGGGGCCTACGAGCAGTACTTC.

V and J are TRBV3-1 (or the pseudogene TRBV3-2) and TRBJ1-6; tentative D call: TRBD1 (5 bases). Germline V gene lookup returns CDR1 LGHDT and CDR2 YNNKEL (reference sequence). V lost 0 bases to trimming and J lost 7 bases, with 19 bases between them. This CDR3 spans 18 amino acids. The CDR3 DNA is TGTGCCAGCAGCCAAGATCAGGGAGGGGTGGGATTCAATTCACCCCTCCACTTT. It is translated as CASSQDQGGVGFNSPLHF.

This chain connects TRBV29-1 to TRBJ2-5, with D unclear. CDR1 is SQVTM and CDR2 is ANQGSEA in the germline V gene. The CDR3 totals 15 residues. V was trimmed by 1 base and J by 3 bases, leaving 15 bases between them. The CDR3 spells CSVEAVPPLKETQYF. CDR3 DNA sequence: TGCAGCGTTGAAGCGGTTCCTCCACTTAAAGAGACCCAGTACTTC.

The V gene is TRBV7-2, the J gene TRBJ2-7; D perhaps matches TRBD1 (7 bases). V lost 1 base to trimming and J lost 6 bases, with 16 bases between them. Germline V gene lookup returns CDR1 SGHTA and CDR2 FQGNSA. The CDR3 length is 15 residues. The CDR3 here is CASSLEPGGLGEQYF. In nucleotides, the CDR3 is TGTGCCAGCAGCTTAGAGCCAGGGGGGTTGGGCGAGCAGTACTTC.